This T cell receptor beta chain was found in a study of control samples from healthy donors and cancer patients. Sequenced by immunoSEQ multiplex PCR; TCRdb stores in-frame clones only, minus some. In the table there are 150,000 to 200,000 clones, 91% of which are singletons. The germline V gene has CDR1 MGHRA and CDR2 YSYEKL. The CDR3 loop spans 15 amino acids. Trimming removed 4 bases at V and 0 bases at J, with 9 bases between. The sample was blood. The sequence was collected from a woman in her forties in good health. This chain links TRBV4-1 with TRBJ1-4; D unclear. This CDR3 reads CASSPEPATNEKLFF. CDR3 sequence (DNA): TGCGCCAGCAGCCCCGAGCCCGCAACTAATGAAAAACTGTTTTTT.